The subject of this entry is one TCR beta chain. Its specificity is unknown. This specimen comes from a study of T cells in Graves' hyperthyroidism and ophthalmopathy. Whole-study results and caveats: Ophthalmopathy was told apart from stable hyperthyroidism by a 13 V-J model.

The investigators amplified TCR beta CDR3 regions from RNA transcripts. The TCR CDR3 first-round RT-PCR relied on the HTBI primer set. Each CDR3 protein is one row after TCRdb ran MiXCR on the multiplex PCR reads. Of around 700,000 distinct CDR3 sequences listed, roughly a sixth are singletons. V was pared by 8 bases and J by 2 bases, with 11 bases between. The CDR3 totals 12 residues. Germline V CDR1 and CDR2: SQVTM, ANQGSEA. Before ophthalmopathy appeared, progressors gave blood at initial hyperthyroidism diagnosis. This chain connects TRBV29-1 to TRBJ2-3, with a possible D match to TRBD2 (5 bases). The sample was blood. The sequence came from a woman aged 45-59 years with Graves' hyperthyroidism that later progressed to Graves' ophthalmopathy. CDR3 sequence: CSSGLNTDTQYF. The CDR3 bases are TGCAGCTCCGGACTTAACACAGATACGCAGTATTTT.